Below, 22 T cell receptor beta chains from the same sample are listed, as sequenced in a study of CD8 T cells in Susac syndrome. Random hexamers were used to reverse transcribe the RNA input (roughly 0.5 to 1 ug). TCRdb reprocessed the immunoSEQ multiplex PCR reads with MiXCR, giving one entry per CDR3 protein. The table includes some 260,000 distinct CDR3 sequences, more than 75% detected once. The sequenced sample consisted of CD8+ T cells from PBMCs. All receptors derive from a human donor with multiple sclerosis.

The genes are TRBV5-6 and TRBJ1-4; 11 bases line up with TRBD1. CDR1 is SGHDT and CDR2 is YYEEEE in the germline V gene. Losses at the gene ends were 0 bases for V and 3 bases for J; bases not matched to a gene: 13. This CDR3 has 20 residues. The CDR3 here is CASSLAGGQGATRANEKLFF. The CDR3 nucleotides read TGTGCCAGCAGCTTGGCAGGAGGACAGGGGGCTACGAGGGCTAATGAAAAACTGTTTTTT.

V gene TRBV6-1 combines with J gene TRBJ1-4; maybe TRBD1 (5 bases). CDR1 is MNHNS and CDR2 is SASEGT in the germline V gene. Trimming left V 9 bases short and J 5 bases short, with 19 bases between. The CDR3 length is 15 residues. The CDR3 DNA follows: TGTGCCAGTATAGAGCAGGGAATGAAAAATGAAAAACTGTTTTTT. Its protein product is CASIEQGMKNEKLFF.

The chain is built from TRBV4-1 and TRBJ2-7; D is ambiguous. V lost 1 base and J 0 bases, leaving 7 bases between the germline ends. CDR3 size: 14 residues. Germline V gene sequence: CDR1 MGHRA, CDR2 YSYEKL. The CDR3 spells CASSQGQLSYEQYF. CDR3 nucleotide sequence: TGCGCCAGCAGCCAAGGCCAGCTCTCCTACGAGCAGTACTTC.

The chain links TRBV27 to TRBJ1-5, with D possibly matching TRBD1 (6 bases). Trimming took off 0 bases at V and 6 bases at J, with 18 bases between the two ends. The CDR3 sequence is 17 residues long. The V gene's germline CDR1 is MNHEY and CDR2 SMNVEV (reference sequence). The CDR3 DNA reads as TGTGCCAGCAGTTTATCGGGCTCCTGGACAGATGCTCAGCCCCAGCATTTT. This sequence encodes CASSLSGSWTDAQPQHF.

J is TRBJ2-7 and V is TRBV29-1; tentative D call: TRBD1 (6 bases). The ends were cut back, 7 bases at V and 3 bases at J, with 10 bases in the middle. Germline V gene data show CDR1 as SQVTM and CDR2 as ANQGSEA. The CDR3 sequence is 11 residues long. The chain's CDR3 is CSAYRDYEQYF. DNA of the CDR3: TGCAGCGCCTACAGGGACTACGAGCAGTACTTC.

CDR3 DNA: TGTGCCAGCAGCCAACCAGGAACCTACGAGCAGTACTTC. As protein: CASSQPGTYEQYF. The chain combines TRBV7-9 with TRBJ2-7, with no clear D. This CDR3 has 13 residues. Trimming removed 5 bases at V and 2 bases at J, with 10 bases between. Per the germline V gene, CDR1 is SEHNR and CDR2 is FQNEAQ (reference sequence).

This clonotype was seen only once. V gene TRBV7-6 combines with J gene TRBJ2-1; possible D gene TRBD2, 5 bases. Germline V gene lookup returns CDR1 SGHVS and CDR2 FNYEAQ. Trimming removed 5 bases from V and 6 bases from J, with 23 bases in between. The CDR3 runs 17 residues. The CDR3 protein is CASSVKGARVASNEQFF. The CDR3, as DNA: TGTGCCAGCAGCGTAAAGGGTGCTAGGGTAGCGAGCAATGAGCAGTTCTTC. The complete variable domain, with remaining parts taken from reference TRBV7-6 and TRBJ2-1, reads GAGVSQSPRYKVTKRGQDVALRCDPISGHVSLYWYRQALGQGPEFLTYFNYEAQQDKSGLPNDRFSAERPEGSISTLTIQRTEQRDSAMYRCASSVKGARVASNEQFFGPGTRLTVL.

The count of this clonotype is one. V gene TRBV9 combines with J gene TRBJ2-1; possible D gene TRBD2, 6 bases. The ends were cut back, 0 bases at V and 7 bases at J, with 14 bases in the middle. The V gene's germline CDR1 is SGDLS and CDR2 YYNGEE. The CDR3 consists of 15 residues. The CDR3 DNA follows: TGTGCCAGCAGCGTAGGAACGGGAGTGTTAAATGAGCAGTTCTTC. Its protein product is CASSVGTGVLNEQFF.

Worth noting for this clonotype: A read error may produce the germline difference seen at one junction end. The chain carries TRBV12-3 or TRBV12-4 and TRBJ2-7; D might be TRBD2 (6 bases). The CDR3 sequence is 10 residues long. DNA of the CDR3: TGTGCCTCCTCATCCGGGACTTTGAACTTC. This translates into CASSSGTLNF.

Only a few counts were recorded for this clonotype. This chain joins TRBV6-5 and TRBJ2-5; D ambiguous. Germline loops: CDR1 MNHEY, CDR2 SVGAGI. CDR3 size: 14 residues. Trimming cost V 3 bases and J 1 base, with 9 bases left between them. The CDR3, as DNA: TGTGCCAGCAGTTATCAATCAGCCCAAGAGACCCAGTACTTC. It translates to CASSYQSAQETQYF.

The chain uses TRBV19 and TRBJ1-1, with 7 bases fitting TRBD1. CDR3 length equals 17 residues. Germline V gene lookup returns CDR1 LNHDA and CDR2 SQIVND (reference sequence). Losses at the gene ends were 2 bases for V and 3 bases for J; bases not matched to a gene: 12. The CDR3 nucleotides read TGTGCCAGTAGTATAATCCCTGGACAGGTCTACCACACTGAAGCTTTCTTT. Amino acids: CASSIIPGQVYHTEAFF.

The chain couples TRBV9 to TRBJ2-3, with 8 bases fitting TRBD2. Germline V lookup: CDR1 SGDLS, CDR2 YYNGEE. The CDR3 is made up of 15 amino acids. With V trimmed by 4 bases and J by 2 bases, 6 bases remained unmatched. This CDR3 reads CASSLREGNTDTQYF. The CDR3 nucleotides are TGTGCCAGCAGCTTACGGGAGGGCAACACAGATACGCAGTATTTT.

CDR3 sequence: CASSTTGEQYF. The DNA of the CDR3 is TGTGCCAGTAGTACGACCGGCGAGCAGTACTTC. The J gene is TRBJ2-7, the V gene TRBV19; D gene ambiguous. Germline CDR1 reads LNHDA; CDR2 reads SQIVND (reference sequence). Trimming pared 4 bases from V and 6 bases from J, leaving 7 bases between. The length of the CDR3 is 11 residues.

For the CDR3, the DNA is TGCGCCAGCAGACCCCTAGGGGATATCTCTCAGGAGACCCAGTACTTC. It yields the protein CASRPLGDISQETQYF. V is TRBV5-1 and J is TRBJ2-5; tentative D call: TRBD1 (5 bases). The V end was cut by 5 bases, the J end by 5 bases, with 22 bases between. CDR1 is SGHRS, CDR2 YFSETQ, per germline. CDR3 size: 16 residues.

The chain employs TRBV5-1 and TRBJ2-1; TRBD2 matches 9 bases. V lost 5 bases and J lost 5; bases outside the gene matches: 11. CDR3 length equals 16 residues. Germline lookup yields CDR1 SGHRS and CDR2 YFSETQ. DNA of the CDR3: TGCGCCAGCAGTTATTCCGGGCCTAGCGGGGACAATGAGCAGTTCTTC. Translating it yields CASSYSGPSGDNEQFF.

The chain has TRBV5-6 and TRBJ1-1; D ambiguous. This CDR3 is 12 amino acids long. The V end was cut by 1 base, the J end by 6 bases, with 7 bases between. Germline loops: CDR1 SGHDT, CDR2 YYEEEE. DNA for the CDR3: TGTGCCAGCAGCTTGAGGGCGTCTGAAGCTTTCTTT. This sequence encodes CASSLRASEAFF.

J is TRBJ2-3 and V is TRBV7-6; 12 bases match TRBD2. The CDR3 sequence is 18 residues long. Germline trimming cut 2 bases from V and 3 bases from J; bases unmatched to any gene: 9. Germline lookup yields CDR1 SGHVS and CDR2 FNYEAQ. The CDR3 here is CASSLSPSGRAGTDTQYF. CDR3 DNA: TGTGCCAGCAGCTTATCCCCTAGCGGGAGGGCAGGGACAGATACGCAGTATTTT.

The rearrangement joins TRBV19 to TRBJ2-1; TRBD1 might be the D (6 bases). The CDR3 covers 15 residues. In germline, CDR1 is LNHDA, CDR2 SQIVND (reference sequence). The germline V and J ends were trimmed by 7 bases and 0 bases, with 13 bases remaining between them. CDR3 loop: CASIHTGSSYNEQFF. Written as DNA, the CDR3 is TGTGCCAGTATTCATACAGGGAGCTCCTACAATGAGCAGTTCTTC.

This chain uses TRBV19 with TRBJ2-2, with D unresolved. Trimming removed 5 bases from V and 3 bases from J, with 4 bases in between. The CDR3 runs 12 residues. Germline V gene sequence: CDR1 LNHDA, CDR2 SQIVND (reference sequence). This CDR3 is CASSWYTGELFF. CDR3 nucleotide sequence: TGTGCCAGTAGTTGGTACACCGGGGAGCTGTTTTTT.

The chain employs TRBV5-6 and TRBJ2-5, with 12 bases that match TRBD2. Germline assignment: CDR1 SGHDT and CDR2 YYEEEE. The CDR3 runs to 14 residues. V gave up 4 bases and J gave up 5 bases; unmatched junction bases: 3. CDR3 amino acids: CASSQGLAGETQYF. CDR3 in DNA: TGTGCCAGCAGCCAGGGACTAGCGGGCGAGACCCAGTACTTC.

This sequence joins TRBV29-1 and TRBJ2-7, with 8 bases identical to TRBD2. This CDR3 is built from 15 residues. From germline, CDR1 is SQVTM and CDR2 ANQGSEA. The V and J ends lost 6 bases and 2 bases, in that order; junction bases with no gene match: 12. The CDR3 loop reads CSVVTSGRLTYEQYF. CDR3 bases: TGCAGCGTCGTAACAAGCGGGAGATTGACCTACGAGCAGTACTTC.

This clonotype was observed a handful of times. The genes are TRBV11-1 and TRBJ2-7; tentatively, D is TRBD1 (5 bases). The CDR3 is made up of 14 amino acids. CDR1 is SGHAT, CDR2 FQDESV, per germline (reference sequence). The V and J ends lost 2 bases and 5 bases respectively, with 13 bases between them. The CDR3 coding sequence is TGTGCCAGCAGCTTACTTCCAGGGTTTGACGAGCAGTACTTC. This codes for CASSLLPGFDEQYF.